This entry lists 30 T cell receptor beta chains sequenced from one sample in a study of blood T cell repertoires in COVID-19. Sequencing was performed with immunoSEQ multiplex PCR; in TCRdb, only in-frame clones are kept and a portion is missing. The repertoire has about 150,000 clones, just over 85% of them found once; the top ten carry about 4.5%. Sequenced input: PBMCs or T cells enriched from blood (not recorded which). The origin of the receptors is a man aged 45-65 years who had recovered from COVID-19.

V usage is TRBV5-1 and J usage is TRBJ2-5, with D perhaps matching TRBD2 (5 bases). Trimming removed 4 bases at V and 6 bases at J, with 22 bases between. There are 16 residues in the CDR3. Per germline, CDR1 SGHRS and CDR2 YFSETQ. CDR3 loop: CASSRTLNKWEQTQYF. As DNA, the CDR3 is TGCGCCAGCAGCCGGACTCTTAACAAATGGGAGCAGACCCAGTACTTC. Variable domain in full (rest from reference TRBV5-1 and TRBJ2-5): KAGVTQTPRYLIKTRGQQVTLSCSPISGHRSVSWYQQTPGQGLQFLFEYFSETQRNKGNFPGRFSGRQFSNSRSEMNVSTLELGDSALYLCASSRTLNKWEQTQYFGPGTRLLVL.

The rearrangement uses TRBV6-2 or TRBV6-3 and TRBJ2-3; 11 nucleotides match TRBD2. Unmatched junction bases numbered 2, after V lost 5 bases and J lost 4 bases. The germline V gene has CDR1 MNHEY and CDR2 SVGEGT. CDR3 length: 14 amino acids. CDR3 region: CASSRTSGPDTQYF. CDR3 bases: TGTGCCAGCAGTCGGACTAGCGGGCCAGATACGCAGTATTTT.

The chain employs TRBV4-2 and TRBJ1-5; D ambiguous. The V gene's germline CDR1 is LGHNA and CDR2 YNFKEQ. V lost 0 bases and J lost 7, with 10 bases in between. The CDR3 runs 14 residues. This CDR3 is CASSQDTRGQPQHF. CDR3 coding DNA: TGTGCCAGCAGCCAAGATACCCGCGGGCAGCCCCAGCATTTT.

The chain is built from TRBV6-6 and TRBJ1-2; 12 nucleotides match TRBD1. CDR3 length equals 17 residues. CDR1 MNHNY and CDR2 SVGAGI come from the germline V gene (reference sequence). J was trimmed by 8 bases and V by 5 bases; bases with no gene match: 15. CDR3 DNA: TGTGCCAGCAGTCCCACCAGCCCGGGACAGGGGGCGGCAGGCTACACCTTC. Residues: CASSPTSPGQGAAGYTF.

The chain couples TRBV4-3 to TRBJ1-2; 10 nucleotides agree with TRBD1. The CDR3 contains 16 residues. J gave up 4 bases and V 1 base, and 6 bases lay outside the gene matches. CDR1 is LGHNA and CDR2 is YSLEER in the germline V gene. CDR3 amino acids: CASSQAGTGVGYGYTF. As DNA, the CDR3 is TGCGCCAGCAGCCAAGCCGGGACAGGGGTAGGCTATGGCTACACCTTC.

This clone appeared a single time. The rearrangement links TRBV2 to TRBJ1-2, with D perhaps TRBD1 (5 bases). Trimming took 6 bases from V and 2 from J, leaving 10 bases between them. This CDR3 spans 13 amino acids. Germline lookup yields CDR1 SNHLY and CDR2 FYNNEI. The CDR3 region has the DNA TGTGCCAGCAGGGGACTCTCGAACTATGGCTACACCTTC. Translated: CASRGLSNYGYTF.

This clone was seen a single time. The gene calls are TRBV6-2 or TRBV6-3 and TRBJ1-3, with a tentative D call TRBD1 (5 bases). The V gene's germline CDR1 is MNHEY and CDR2 SVGEGT. CDR3 size: 16 residues. V was pared by 5 bases and J by 4 bases, with 18 bases between. In DNA form, the CDR3 reads TGTGCCAGCAGTCGCGCGACAGAATTATCCGGAAACACCATATATTTT. Translated: CASSRATELSGNTIYF.

The V call is TRBV6-1, the J call TRBJ1-5; D might be TRBD1 (5 bases). Trimming took 3 bases from V and 4 from J, leaving 13 bases between them. Looked up from germline, CDR1 is MNHNS and CDR2 is SASEGT. This CDR3 is built from 15 residues. The DNA for the CDR3 is TGTGCCAGCAGTGATGAAGGGGCTGGAAATCAGCCCCAGCATTTT. It codes for CASSDEGAGNQPQHF.

This clone has just a few counts. The V gene is TRBV5-4, the J gene TRBJ1-2; 10 bases map to TRBD1. Trimming took 4 bases from V and 3 from J; bases not matched to a gene: 3. Germline V lookup: CDR1 SGHNT, CDR2 YYREEE (reference sequence). The CDR3 spans 14 residues. The CDR3 loop is CASSGQGGDYGYTF. The CDR3 coding sequence is TGTGCCAGCAGCGGACAGGGGGGGGACTATGGCTACACCTTC.

The V and J genes are TRBV19 and TRBJ2-1; 14 positions match TRBD2. Germline CDR1 LNHDA, CDR2 SQIVND (reference sequence). J gave up 3 bases and V 4 bases, and 2 bases lay outside the gene matches. The CDR3 loop spans 16 amino acids. CDR3 region: CASSRLAGGSYNEQFF. In nucleotides, the CDR3 is TGTGCCAGTAGTAGACTAGCGGGAGGGAGCTACAATGAGCAGTTCTTC.

The chain couples TRBV28 to TRBJ2-2; TRBD1 matches at 9 bases. CDR1 and CDR2 from the germline V gene are MDHEN and SYDVKM. V lost 6 bases, J lost 7 bases, and 21 bases stayed unmatched. The CDR3 runs 19 residues. CDR3 sequence: CASSIPGIFDRGEIGELFF. Written as DNA, the CDR3 is TGTGCCAGCAGCATCCCCGGGATTTTCGACAGGGGGGAGATCGGGGAGCTGTTTTTT.

The table lists this clone with a count of one. The chain combines TRBV4-2 with TRBJ2-5; D is uncertain. The CDR3 consists of 13 residues. With 0 bases removed from V and 0 bases from J, the gap between germline ends came to 2 bases. Per germline, CDR1 LGHNA and CDR2 YNFKEQ. The DNA of the CDR3 is TGTGCCAGCAGCCAAGACTACCAAGAGACCCAGTACTTC. Its protein product is CASSQDYQETQYF.

The chain recombines TRBV3-1 (or the pseudogene TRBV3-2) with TRBJ1-3; D gene uncertain. CDR3 size: 13 residues. The V gene lost 4 bases and the J gene lost 4 bases, with 8 bases spanning the gap. Looked up from germline, CDR1 is LGHDT and CDR2 is YNNKEL (reference sequence). The CDR3 coding sequence is TGTGCCAGCAGCCCCCTGAGGGGAAACACCATATATTTT. Amino acids: CASSPLRGNTIYF.

The chain joins TRBV28 to TRBJ1-1; no firm D call. The CDR3 runs 15 residues. Trimming took 1 base from V and 0 from J, leaving 9 bases between them. Germline loops: CDR1 MDHEN, CDR2 SYDVKM. DNA of the CDR3: TGTGCCAGCAGTTTATCGATGCGAATGAACACTGAAGCTTTCTTT. It encodes CASSLSMRMNTEAFF. Complete variable domain (other parts from reference TRBV28 and TRBJ1-1): DVKVTQSSRYLVKRTGEKVFLECVQDMDHENMFWYRQDPGLGLRLIYFSYDVKMKEKGDIPEGYSVSREKKERFSLILESASTNQTSMYLCASSLSMRMNTEAFFGQGTRLTVV.

The rearrangement links TRBV2 to TRBJ1-5; 8 bases match TRBD1. Looked up from germline, CDR1 is SNHLY and CDR2 is FYNNEI. This CDR3 has 17 amino acids. Trimming removed 8 bases from V and 1 base from J; junction bases left unmatched: 13. The DNA for the CDR3 is TGTGCCAGCCAGACCCATCGGACAGGGACAAGCAATCAGCCCCAGCATTTT. It yields the protein CASQTHRTGTSNQPQHF.

This clone has just one count. The rearrangement joins TRBV15 to TRBJ2-1; 9 nucleotides align to TRBD2. The V gene end was trimmed by 0 bases and the J gene end by 7 bases; junction bases not matched to a gene: 10. The CDR3 runs to 17 residues. The V gene's germline CDR1 is LNHNV and CDR2 YYDKDF (reference sequence). CDR3 in DNA: TGTGCCACCAGCAGAGATTATTGGGTAGCGGGAGAGAATGAGCAGTTCTTC. It encodes CATSRDYWVAGENEQFF.

The chain employs TRBV5-1 and TRBJ2-3; possibly TRBD2 for D (6 bases). Trimming removed 0 bases from V and 4 bases from J, with 9 bases in between. The CDR3 totals 14 residues. Germline loops: CDR1 SGHRS, CDR2 YFSETQ. The CDR3 bases are TGCGCCAGCAGCTTGGGTACGGGGGCAGATACGCAGTATTTT. This gives the protein CASSLGTGADTQYF.

The gene calls are TRBV27 and TRBJ2-3; D unresolved. This CDR3 is built from 14 residues. The V and J ends lost 2 bases and 4 bases respectively, with 10 bases between them. In germline, CDR1 is MNHEY, CDR2 SMNVEV (reference sequence). As DNA, the CDR3 is TGTGCCAGCAGTTTAAGCAGGCATTCAGATACGCAGTATTTT. Residues: CASSLSRHSDTQYF.

The genes are TRBV4-3 and TRBJ1-2; D not resolved. The germline V gene encodes CDR1 LGHNA and CDR2 YSLEER. This CDR3 has 12 amino acids. Trimming removed 0 bases at V and 6 bases at J, with 5 bases between. CDR3 loop: CASSQETDGYTF. As DNA, the CDR3 is TGCGCCAGCAGCCAAGAGACTGATGGCTACACCTTC.

V and J are TRBV27 and TRBJ2-1; the match to TRBD1 covers 10 bases. V dropped 8 bases and J dropped 7; count of bases not matched to a gene: 11. CDR3 size: 15 residues. Germline lookup yields CDR1 MNHEY and CDR2 SMNVEV (reference sequence). CDR3 region: CASRPFRDRGNEQFF. CDR3 coding DNA: TGTGCCAGCCGACCCTTCCGGGACAGGGGAAATGAGCAGTTCTTC.

This clone showed up just once. This chain joins TRBV11-2 and TRBJ2-5; the D gene is possibly TRBD2 (6 bases). CDR1 is SGHAT and CDR2 is FQNNGV in the germline V gene. The CDR3 is made up of 13 amino acids. V gave up 5 bases and J gave up 2 bases, with 9 bases separating them. In nucleotides, the CDR3 is TGTGCCAGCAGCCAGGGACTTCAAGAGACCCAGTACTTC. Translated: CASSQGLQETQYF.

CDR3 sequence reads: CATKDRGPEAFF. The CDR3, as DNA: TGTGCCACTAAAGACAGGGGACCTGAAGCTTTCTTT. The chain recombines TRBV2 with TRBJ1-1; TRBD1 agrees at 8 bases. The V gene's germline CDR1 is SNHLY and CDR2 FYNNEI. The CDR3 is made up of 12 amino acids. J lost 6 bases, V lost 10 bases, and 7 bases had no gene match.

The rearrangement links TRBV19 to TRBJ1-2; 7 nucleotides align to TRBD1. V was clipped by 7 bases and J by 7 bases; unmatched bases: 6. The CDR3 consists of 12 residues. Germline lookup yields CDR1 LNHDA and CDR2 SQIVND (reference sequence). The CDR3 nucleotides are TGTGCCAGTAACCAGGGGGACTTTGGCTACACCTTC. Its translation: CASNQGDFGYTF.

This chain uses TRBV5-6 with TRBJ2-4; no clear D gene. With 9 bases removed from V and 7 bases from J, the gap between germline ends came to 20 bases. The CDR3 runs to 14 residues. Germline values: CDR1 SGHDT, CDR2 YYEEEE. The chain's CDR3 is CATAKVGTRNIQYF. The CDR3 DNA reads TGTGCCACAGCAAAGGTTGGCACCAGGAACATTCAGTACTTC.

V is TRBV13 and J is TRBJ2-1; the match to TRBD1 covers 7 bases. V trimming: 6 bases; J trimming: 7 bases; junction bases outside the gene matches: 12. The CDR3 is made up of 15 amino acids. Germline V gives CDR1 PRHDT, CDR2 FYEKMQ (reference sequence). CDR3 in DNA: TGTGCCAGCAGGCGCGCTCCGGGACAGAAGAATGAGCAGTTCTTC. Amino acid sequence: CASRRAPGQKNEQFF.

CDR3 DNA: TGTGCCAGCAGTGAGAGCAGGTACAATGAGCAGTTCTTC. Amino acids: CASSESRYNEQFF. The chain recombines TRBV2 with TRBJ2-1; D gene uncertain. V lost 3 bases and J 4 bases, leaving 7 bases between the germline ends. The CDR3 spans 13 residues. Germline V gives CDR1 SNHLY, CDR2 FYNNEI.

This chain uses TRBV5-1 with TRBJ1-1, with 8 nucleotides matching TRBD1. J was trimmed by 2 bases and V by 4 bases; bases with no gene match: 7. This CDR3 has 15 amino acids. The germline V gene has CDR1 SGHRS and CDR2 YFSETQ. The CDR3 bases are TGCGCCAGCAGCCGGACAGGGCTGGAAAACACTGAAGCTTTCTTT. Its protein product is CASSRTGLENTEAFF. The complete variable domain, with remaining parts taken from reference TRBV5-1 and TRBJ1-1, reads KAGVTQTPRYLIKTRGQQVTLSCSPISGHRSVSWYQQTPGQGLQFLFEYFSETQRNKGNFPGRFSGRQFSNSRSEMNVSTLELGDSALYLCASSRTGLENTEAFFGQGTRLTVV.

This chain links TRBV5-1 with TRBJ2-3; maybe TRBD2 (6 bases). Trimming shortened V by 2 bases and J by 4 bases, and 11 bases separated the two germline ends. Germline CDR1 is SGHRS and CDR2 is YFSETQ. This CDR3 spans 14 amino acids. CDR3 region: CASSFGGPADTQYF. The CDR3 region has the DNA TGCGCCAGCAGCTTCGGGGGACCGGCAGATACGCAGTATTTT. The variable domain in full, with the rest retrieved from reference TRBV5-1 and TRBJ2-3, is KAGVTQTPRYLIKTRGQQVTLSCSPISGHRSVSWYQQTPGQGLQFLFEYFSETQRNKGNFPGRFSGRQFSNSRSEMNVSTLELGDSALYLCASSFGGPADTQYFGPGTRLTVL.

The chain uses TRBV2 and TRBJ1-2; 8 nucleotides agree with TRBD1. The CDR3 is 14 amino acids. Germline-derived CDR1 and CDR2 are SNHLY and FYNNEI. V was clipped by 7 bases and J by 3 bases; unmatched bases: 7. The CDR3 DNA reads TGTGCCAGCAACCCAGGGGGCGCGGACTATGGCTACACCTTC. It codes for CASNPGGADYGYTF.

The V gene is TRBV7-2, the J gene TRBJ2-5; 10 bases agree with TRBD2. This CDR3 contains 15 residues. V lost 5 bases to trimming and J lost 5 bases; unmatched junction nucleotides: 8. CDR1 SGHTA and CDR2 FQGNSA come from the germline V gene. CDR3 protein: CASSRKAGGQETQYF. CDR3 bases: TGTGCCAGCAGCCGCAAAGCGGGGGGGCAGGAGACCCAGTACTTC.